The present TCR beta chain was sequenced within a study of human T cells and chemical hapten exposure. Germline V lookup: CDR1 KGHDR, CDR2 SFDVKD. The length of the CDR3 is 16 residues. Trimming stripped 0 bases from V and 0 bases from J, with 8 bases between. This clonotype was counted a few times. TCRdb passed the RACE reads through MiXCR, listing each CDR3 protein once. The sample includes 250,000 or so distinct CDR3 sequences, around 7.3% seen only once; the top ten take more than 1%. Time point in this sample: pre-sensitization, week 0. Regarding treatment: therapeutic diphenylcyclopropenone sensitization with weekly scalp DPC.

The J gene is TRBJ2-1, the V gene TRBV24-1, with D hard to call. The input for sequencing was whole blood, taken in connection with sensitization to the hapten diphenylcyclopropenone (DPC). The sequence was collected from a man younger than 35 with alopecia areata. Some clones in this sample may be carry-over from other donors' samples. The chain's CDR3 is CATSDLEVTSYNEQFF. Written as DNA, the CDR3 is TGTGCCACCAGTGATTTGGAGGTGACCTCCTACAATGAGCAGTTCTTC.